What follows are 19 T cell receptor beta chains derived from one specimen sequenced in a study of CD8 T cells in Susac syndrome. RNA totalling about 0.45 to 1 ug underwent reverse transcription with random hexamers. TCRdb redid the calling of the immunoSEQ multiplex PCR reads with MiXCR, one entry per CDR3 protein. The table records more than 150,000 distinct CDR3 sequences, 95% of them present only once. Sequences were obtained from CD8+ T cells from PBMCs. The receptors stem from a human donor with Susac syndrome.

The V call is TRBV9, the J call TRBJ2-7; D remains unclear. The germline CDR1 and CDR2 sequences are SGDLS and YYNGEE. V was clipped by 0 bases and J by 2 bases, with 12 bases between them. CDR3 size: 15 residues. The CDR3 spells CASSVASSVTYEQYF. The CDR3 nucleotides are TGTGCCAGCAGCGTAGCTTCGTCCGTGACCTACGAGCAGTACTTC.

V is TRBV5-6 and J is TRBJ2-7, with D possibly matching TRBD1 (5 bases). Germline V gene lookup returns CDR1 SGHDT and CDR2 YYEEEE. The length of the CDR3 is 13 residues. V was trimmed by 3 bases and J by 5 bases, leaving 12 bases between them. DNA for the CDR3: TGTGCCAGCAGCTCAGGGTCTCCCGACGAGCAGTACTTC. This sequence encodes CASSSGSPDEQYF.

This clonotype has only one observation. J is TRBJ1-6 and V is TRBV20-1; TRBD1 agrees at 10 bases. The V segment lost 6 bases and the J segment 8 bases; nucleotides outside the gene matches: 19. CDR3 length equals 18 residues. Germline-derived CDR1 and CDR2 are DFQATT and SNEGSKA (reference sequence). DNA of the CDR3: TGCAGTGCCCTACGTACAACGACAGGGGGCGAATGGTATTCACCCCTCCACTTT. Translating it yields CSALRTTTGGEWYSPLHF.

The J gene is TRBJ2-1, the V gene TRBV7-9; 9 positions agree with TRBD2. There are 17 residues in the CDR3. Trimming cost V 4 bases and J 9 bases; bases outside gene matches: 16. The germline gives CDR1 SEHNR, CDR2 FQNEAQ (reference sequence). Written as DNA, the CDR3 is TGTGCCAGCAGCTCGAGCTTAGCGGGAGCAAACTTACGTGAGCAGTTCTTC. Translation gives CASSSSLAGANLREQFF.

V gene TRBV19 combines with J gene TRBJ2-6, with D perhaps TRBD1 (6 bases). The germline gives CDR1 LNHDA, CDR2 SQIVND (reference sequence). The CDR3 loop spans 14 amino acids. V lost 5 bases and J 4 bases, leaving 9 bases between the germline ends. CDR3 in DNA: TGTGCCAGTAGTCAGGGGTCAGGGGCCAACGTCCTGACTTTC. Its protein product is CASSQGSGANVLTF.

The genes are TRBV5-1 and TRBJ2-3; tentative D call: TRBD2 (5 bases). The germline V gene has CDR1 SGHRS and CDR2 YFSETQ. The CDR3 extends over 15 amino acids. V was shortened by 3 bases and J by 2 bases, with 13 bases between the two germline ends. The CDR3, as DNA: TGCGCCAGCAGCTCAACGGGCGGGTTCACAGATACGCAGTATTTT. It is translated as CASSSTGGFTDTQYF.

The genes are TRBV7-8 and TRBJ1-1; the match to TRBD1 covers 7 bases. Per the germline V gene, CDR1 is SGHVS and CDR2 is FQNEAQ. J gave up 7 bases and V 5 bases, and 4 bases lay outside the gene matches. CDR3 length: 12 amino acids. The CDR3 DNA reads TGTGCCAGCAGCCCCGGGACAGATGAAGCTTTCTTT. This translates into CASSPGTDEAFF. The variable domain in full, completed from reference TRBV7-8 and TRBJ1-1, reads GAGVSQSPRYKVAKRGQDVALRCDPISGHVSLFWYQQALGQGPEFLTYFQNEAQLDKSGLPSDRFFAERPEGSVSTLKIQRTQQEDSAVYLCASSPGTDEAFFGQGTRLTVV.

The chain couples TRBV7-8 to TRBJ2-2; D ambiguous. This CDR3 has 14 amino acids. Germline CDR1 reads SGHVS; CDR2 reads FQNEAQ. V lost 2 bases, J lost 3 bases, and 7 bases lay in between. The CDR3 region has the DNA TGTGCCAGCAGCTTATATACCTACACCGGGGAGCTGTTTTTT. This sequence encodes CASSLYTYTGELFF.

This chain links TRBV18 with TRBJ2-1; 13 bases fit TRBD2. This CDR3 contains 17 residues. The J segment lost 6 bases and the V segment lost 2 bases, leaving 7 bases of the junction unmatched. Germline V lookup: CDR1 KGHSH, CDR2 LQKENI. The CDR3, as DNA: TGTGCCAGCTCACCAGGGACTAGCGGGGTTCTGGGCAATGAGCAGTTCTTC. Residues: CASSPGTSGVLGNEQFF.

This chain links TRBV6-5 with TRBJ2-7; D may correspond to TRBD1 or TRBD2 (5 bases each). Trimming shortened V by 0 bases and J by 2 bases, and 5 bases separated the two germline ends. The CDR3 runs 13 residues. Germline V gene sequence: CDR1 MNHEY, CDR2 SVGAGI. CDR3 DNA: TGTGCCAGCAGTTACTCGGGGGCCTACGAGCAGTACTTC. As protein: CASSYSGAYEQYF.

This clonotype was picked up one time. The chain joins TRBV29-1 to TRBJ2-7; D is perhaps TRBD1 (8 bases). The CDR3 has 14 amino acids. The germline CDR1 and CDR2 sequences are SQVTM and ANQGSEA. Trimming left V 6 bases short and J 1 base short, with 16 bases between. The CDR3 spells CSVKDRGGSYEQYF. CDR3 DNA sequence: TGCAGCGTCAAAGACAGGGGAGGGTCCTACGAGCAGTACTTC.

The chain has TRBV7-9 and TRBJ2-6; 10 nucleotides align to TRBD1. The ends lost 6 bases at V and 1 base at J; junction bases unmatched: 12. The CDR3 loop spans 19 amino acids. The germline CDR1 and CDR2 sequences are SEHNR and FQNEAQ (reference sequence). CDR3 nucleotides: TGTGCCAGCAGGTACCCCGGGACAGGGGCGAATTCTGGGGCCAACGTCCTGACTTTC. Translation gives CASRYPGTGANSGANVLTF.

The chain employs TRBV21-1 and TRBJ2-4; TRBD1, the table's D call, lacks a check against the DNA. TRBV21-1 is annotated as a pseudogene. The CDR3 covers 17 residues. The CDR3 nucleotides read TGTGCCAGCAGCAAATCGGAGACAGGAAGACCCAAAAACATTCAGTACTTC. This encodes CASSKSETGRPKNIQYF.

This clonotype appeared once. The genes are TRBV7-2 and TRBJ2-5, with 12 positions matching TRBD2. The V gene's germline CDR1 is SGHTA and CDR2 FQGNSA. CDR3 length equals 16 residues. Trimming took 2 bases from V and 1 from J; bases not matched to a gene: 2. The CDR3 loop reads CASSLRLAGAQETQYF. The CDR3, as DNA: TGTGCCAGCAGCTTAAGACTAGCGGGGGCCCAAGAGACCCAGTACTTC.

This chain links TRBV6-1 with TRBJ2-7; D is perhaps TRBD2 (5 bases). CDR1 is MNHNS and CDR2 is SASEGT in the germline V gene. V gave up 2 bases and J gave up 4 bases, with 9 bases separating them. This CDR3 has 13 residues. CDR3 sequence: CASSETGTYEQYF. Written as DNA, the CDR3 is TGTGCCAGCAGTGAAACGGGAACATACGAGCAGTACTTC.

The chain has TRBV11-2 and TRBJ2-3, with 11 bases fitting TRBD2. Germline CDR1 is SGHAT and CDR2 is FQNNGV. CDR3 length: 17 amino acids. The J segment lost 5 bases and the V segment lost 5 bases, leaving 12 bases of the junction unmatched. CDR3 sequence: CASSTVAGGPGGDTQYF. CDR3 DNA sequence: TGTGCCAGCAGCACCGTAGCGGGAGGGCCTGGGGGAGATACGCAGTATTTT.

The chain has TRBV28 and TRBJ1-5; D gene uncertain. The germline V gene encodes CDR1 MDHEN and CDR2 SYDVKM. V lost 8 bases, J lost 0 bases, and 11 bases lay in between. This CDR3 spans 14 amino acids. The CDR3 nucleotides are TGTGCCAGCTTCGCAGACATTAGCAATCAGCCCCAGCATTTT. Translated, it gives CASFADISNQPQHF.

The chain couples TRBV15 to TRBJ2-7, with D possibly TRBD1 on 5 matching bases. V was shortened by 6 bases and J by 1 base, with 10 bases between the two germline ends. The CDR3 length is 13 residues. CDR1 is LNHNV, CDR2 YYDKDF, per germline (reference sequence). This CDR3 is CATSTGWSYEQYF. CDR3 in DNA: TGTGCCACCAGTACAGGATGGTCCTACGAGCAGTACTTC.

CDR3 residues: CASSAGQAYGYTF. Written as DNA, the CDR3 is TGTGCCAGCAGCGCCGGACAGGCCTATGGCTACACCTTC. The chain is built from TRBV28 and TRBJ1-2; 7 nucleotides line up with TRBD1. The length of the CDR3 is 13 residues. Trimming took 6 bases from V and 4 from J; bases not matched to a gene: 5. In germline, CDR1 is MDHEN, CDR2 SYDVKM.